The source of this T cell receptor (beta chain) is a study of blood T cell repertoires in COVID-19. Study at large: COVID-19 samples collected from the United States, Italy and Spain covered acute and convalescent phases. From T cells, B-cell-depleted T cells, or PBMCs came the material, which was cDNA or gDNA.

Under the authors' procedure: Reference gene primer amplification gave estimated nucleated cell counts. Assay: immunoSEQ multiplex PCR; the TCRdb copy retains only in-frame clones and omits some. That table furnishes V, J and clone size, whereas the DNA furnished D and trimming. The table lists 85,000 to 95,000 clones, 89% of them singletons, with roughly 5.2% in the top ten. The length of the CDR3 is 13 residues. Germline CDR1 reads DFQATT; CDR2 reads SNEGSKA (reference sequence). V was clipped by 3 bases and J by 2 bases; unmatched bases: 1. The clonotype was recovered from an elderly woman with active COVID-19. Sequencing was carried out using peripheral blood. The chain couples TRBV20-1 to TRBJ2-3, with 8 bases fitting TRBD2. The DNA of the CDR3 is TGCAGTGCTAGTAGCGGGAACACAGATACGCAGTATTTT. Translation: CSASSGNTDTQYF.